The 18 T cell receptor beta chains presented below share a single source sample, sequenced in a study of cytomegalovirus exposure and HLA in healthy donors. Use of 60 Vbeta and 13 Jbeta primers characterized the PCR. Method: immunoSEQ multiplex PCR; TCRdb's copy keeps in-frame clones and lacks some. Of 150,000 to 250,000 clones listed, approximately 80% are singletons. The sample was PBMCs. The source is a boy aged 2 to 10 in good health and CMV-seronegative.

The chain joins TRBV27 to TRBJ1-2; TRBD1 aligns across 10 bases. Per germline, CDR1 MNHEY and CDR2 SMNVEV (reference sequence). The V gene end was trimmed by 5 bases and the J gene end by 7 bases; junction bases not matched to a gene: 16. CDR3 length: 17 residues. Here the CDR3 reads CASSASGTGVFWGGYTF. Here the CDR3 DNA reads TGTGCCAGCAGTGCGTCCGGGACAGGGGTTTTTTGGGGTGGCTACACCTTC.

The gene calls are TRBV30 and TRBJ1-4, with 8 bases matching TRBD1. Germline-derived CDR1 and CDR2 are GTSNPN and SVGIG (reference sequence). Unmatched junction bases numbered 6, after V lost 2 bases and J lost 4 bases. The CDR3 totals 15 residues. CDR3: CAWSPSDRDNEKLFF. The CDR3 coding sequence is TGTGCCTGGAGTCCTTCGGACAGGGATAATGAAAAACTGTTTTTT.

The chain employs TRBV10-3 and TRBJ1-2; D possibly corresponds to TRBD1 (5 bases). CDR1 and CDR2 (germline): ENHRY, SYGVKD. This CDR3 has 13 residues. V lost 7 bases and J 0 bases, leaving 9 bases between the germline ends. The CDR3 is CAITTASNYGYTF. The DNA for the CDR3 is TGTGCCATCACGACAGCCTCTAACTATGGCTACACCTTC.

V and J are TRBV15 and TRBJ2-1; a weak D match, TRBD2 (6 bases). This CDR3 comprises 14 residues. The V gene lost 3 bases and the J gene lost 5 bases, with 11 bases spanning the gap. Germline V gene lookup returns CDR1 LNHNV and CDR2 YYDKDF (reference sequence). The DNA of the CDR3 is TGTGCCACCAGCAGTAGCGGTTGGGACAATGAGCAGTTCTTC. Protein: CATSSSGWDNEQFF.

This clone was recorded only once. V and J are TRBV4-2 and TRBJ1-2; possibly TRBD1 for D (5 bases). From germline, CDR1 is LGHNA and CDR2 YNFKEQ. The CDR3 has 16 residues. Trimming took 1 base from V and 1 from J, leaving 13 bases between them. The DNA for the CDR3 is TGTGCCAGCAGCCAAGGGCAGGGAGGGATTAACTATGGCTACACCTTC. Its translation is CASSQGQGGINYGYTF.

This chain uses TRBV11-2 with TRBJ2-3; 8 bases map to TRBD2. Germline V gene sequence: CDR1 SGHAT, CDR2 FQNNGV. After removal of 1 base from V and 0 bases from J, the junction contained 6 bases not matched to a gene. CDR3 length: 17 amino acids. CDR3 nucleotides: TGTGCCAGCAGCTTAGTCGTCCAGCGGGGGAGCACAGATACGCAGTATTTT. Amino acid sequence: CASSLVVQRGSTDTQYF.

The rearrangement uses TRBV7-2 and TRBJ1-1, with D uncertain. This CDR3 region has 13 residues. Germline CDR1 and CDR2: SGHTA and FQGNSA. The germline V and J ends were trimmed by 3 bases and 2 bases, with 7 bases remaining between them. The CDR3: CASSFGPNTEAFF. CDR3 bases: TGTGCCAGCAGCTTTGGGCCCAACACTGAAGCTTTCTTT. Full variable domain (missing parts from reference TRBV7-2 and TRBJ1-1): GAGVSQSPSNKVTEKGKDVELRCDPISGHTALYWYRQSLGQGLEFLIYFQGNSAPDKSGLPSDRFSAERTGGSVSTLTIQRTQQEDSAVYLCASSFGPNTEAFFGQGTRLTVV.

The rearrangement joins TRBV7-8 to TRBJ1-5; 9 bases line up with TRBD1. Looked up from germline, CDR1 is SGHVS and CDR2 is FQNEAQ. There are 15 residues in the CDR3. The ends lost 5 bases at V and 3 bases at J; junction bases unmatched: 5. CDR3 sequence (DNA): TGTGCCAGCAGCCCCCGGGACAGGGTCAATCAGCCCCAGCATTTT. It specifies CASSPRDRVNQPQHF. The variable domain in full, completed from reference TRBV7-8 and TRBJ1-5, reads GAGVSQSPRYKVAKRGQDVALRCDPISGHVSLFWYQQALGQGPEFLTYFQNEAQLDKSGLPSDRFFAERPEGSVSTLKIQRTQQEDSAVYLCASSPRDRVNQPQHFGDGTRLSIL.

This chain joins TRBV5-1 and TRBJ2-5, with 9 bases aligning to TRBD2. Germline CDR1 is SGHRS and CDR2 is YFSETQ. This CDR3 spans 15 amino acids. The V gene end was trimmed by 4 bases and the J gene end by 1 base; junction bases not matched to a gene: 5. The CDR3: CASSTAGGSQETQYF. For the CDR3, the DNA is TGCGCCAGCAGCACGGCGGGGGGGAGCCAAGAGACCCAGTACTTC.

This sequence joins TRBV11-2 and TRBJ1-5; D remains ambiguous. This CDR3 spans 14 amino acids. V lost 5 bases and J 5 bases, leaving 13 bases between the germline ends. Germline V gene data show CDR1 as SGHAT and CDR2 as FQNNGV. The CDR3 nucleotides read TGTGCCAGCAGCCCAGGCCTCGGATATCAGCCCCAGCATTTT. Its protein is CASSPGLGYQPQHF. Full variable domain (remainder filled in from reference TRBV11-2 and TRBJ1-5): EAGVAQSPRYKIIEKRQSVAFWCNPISGHATLYWYQQILGQGPKLLIQFQNNGVVDDSQLPKDRFSAERLKGVDSTLKIQPAKLEDSAVYLCASSPGLGYQPQHFGDGTRLSIL.

The rearrangement uses TRBV14 and TRBJ1-5; D gene ambiguous. V lost 5 bases, J lost 5 bases, and 19 bases lay in between. Germline CDR1 SGHDN, CDR2 FVKESK. The length of the CDR3 is 16 residues. CDR3 bases: TGTGCCAGCAGCTCGGTGCCTGTTAACCAGGATCAGCCCCAGCATTTT. Translated: CASSSVPVNQDQPQHF.

The CDR3 reads CASSPARGTSGLQETQYF. For the CDR3, the DNA is TGTGCCAGCAGCCCGGCTAGGGGGACTAGCGGCCTCCAAGAGACCCAGTACTTC. The J gene is TRBJ2-5, the V gene TRBV7-2; 11 nucleotides line up with TRBD2. The V gene's germline CDR1 is SGHTA and CDR2 FQGNSA. V gave up 5 bases and J gave up 1 base; unmatched junction bases: 12. The CDR3 is 18 amino acids.

V usage is TRBV19 and J usage is TRBJ2-2; D is ambiguous. The CDR3 totals 14 residues. V was pared by 1 base and J by 1 base, with 4 bases between. CDR1 and CDR2 (germline): LNHDA, SQIVND (reference sequence). CDR3 loop: CASSIGENTGELFF. CDR3 nucleotide sequence: TGTGCCAGTAGTATAGGAGAGAACACCGGGGAGCTGTTTTTT.

The chain employs TRBV5-1 and TRBJ2-7, with D maybe TRBD1 (5 bases). V was cut by 2 bases and J by 0 bases, with 9 bases left in between. CDR1 is SGHRS and CDR2 is YFSETQ in the germline V gene. The CDR3 length is 14 residues. The CDR3 spells CASSFGQGSYEQYF. The CDR3 DNA follows: TGCGCCAGCAGCTTCGGGCAGGGCTCCTACGAGCAGTACTTC.

This rearrangement joins TRBV6-6 to TRBJ1-2; D is undetermined. Germline V gene sequence: CDR1 MNHNY, CDR2 SVGAGI (reference sequence). The length of the CDR3 is 15 residues. The ends were cut back, 0 bases at V and 3 bases at J, with 11 bases in the middle. CDR3 amino acids: CASSYSERKYYGYTF. The CDR3 DNA reads TGTGCCAGCAGTTACTCGGAGCGAAAGTACTATGGCTACACCTTC.

The chain carries TRBV6-5 and TRBJ1-6; TRBD1 agrees at 7 bases. Losses at the gene ends were 7 bases for V and 10 bases for J; bases not matched to a gene: 10. The germline CDR1 and CDR2 sequences are MNHEY and SVGAGI. The CDR3 is 14 residues long. CDR3 sequence reads: CASTKDREGSPLHF. CDR3 DNA: TGTGCCAGCACCAAAGACAGGGAAGGCTCACCCCTCCACTTT.

This clone was counted a few times. The chain employs TRBV9 and TRBJ2-3; D not certain. Looked up from germline, CDR1 is SGDLS and CDR2 is YYNGEE. V lost 0 bases and J 0 bases, leaving 11 bases between the germline ends. This CDR3 spans 16 amino acids. The CDR3 here is CASSVGPRLSTDTQYF. The CDR3 DNA is TGTGCCAGCAGCGTAGGGCCCCGACTTAGCACAGATACGCAGTATTTT.

V usage is TRBV7-2 and J usage is TRBJ1-2, with TRBD1 matching over 9 bases. Germline V lookup: CDR1 SGHTA, CDR2 FQGNSA. The CDR3 totals 17 residues. Trimming removed 2 bases from V and 1 base from J; junction bases left unmatched: 8. The CDR3 sequence is CASSLSLGQGHNYGYTF. The CDR3 coding sequence is TGTGCCAGCAGCTTATCGTTAGGACAGGGGCATAACTATGGCTACACCTTC.